The 5 T cell receptor beta chains in this list originate from one sample, sequenced in a study of cytomegalovirus exposure and HLA in healthy donors. The study ran its PCR with 60 Vbeta and 13 Jbeta primers. Measured with immunoSEQ multiplex PCR; TCRdb has only the in-frame clones, and not every one. This sample carries 150,000 to 180,000 clones, 80% of them seen once, and the ten largest clones take approximately 5.6%. Material for sequencing was PBMCs. These receptors originate from a woman in her forties in good health and CMV-seropositive.

The rearrangement links TRBV18 to TRBJ2-1, with TRBD2 matching 11 bases. The CDR3 has 16 amino acids. Trimming took 6 bases from V and 2 from J; bases not matched to a gene: 6. Germline CDR1 KGHSH, CDR2 LQKENI. CDR3 sequence reads: CASSPGTSGTYNEQFF. CDR3 nucleotide sequence: TGTGCCAGCTCCCCCGGGACTAGCGGAACCTACAATGAGCAGTTCTTC.

The chain is built from TRBV5-6 and TRBJ2-4, with 7 bases matching TRBD2. The germline CDR1 and CDR2 sequences are SGHDT and YYEEEE. The CDR3 covers 13 residues. V was pared by 4 bases and J by 7 bases, with 5 bases of the junction left unmatched. The CDR3: CASSPVGGNIQYF. DNA of the CDR3: TGTGCCAGCAGCCCCGTGGGGGGGAACATTCAGTACTTC.

This chain joins TRBV5-6 and TRBJ1-4, with TRBD1 matching over 7 bases. Germline V gene data show CDR1 as SGHDT and CDR2 as YYEEEE. Trimming at V came to 4 bases and at J to 5 bases, leaving 5 bases not matched to a gene. This CDR3 has 14 amino acids. CDR3 protein: CASSQGQSNEKLFF. The CDR3 DNA is TGTGCCAGCAGCCAGGGACAGAGCAATGAAAAACTGTTTTTT.

The chain links TRBV7-9 to TRBJ1-1, with unresolved D. The CDR3 has 14 amino acids. Trimming took 5 bases from V and 4 from J, leaving 14 bases between them. Germline-derived CDR1 and CDR2 are SEHNR and FQNEAQ (reference sequence). CDR3 in amino acids: CASSTTTRPTEAFF. In DNA, the CDR3 is TGTGCCAGCAGCACTACTACGCGGCCCACTGAAGCTTTCTTT.

V and J are TRBV11-3 and TRBJ2-5, with 11 bases identical to TRBD2. Germline V gives CDR1 SGHNT, CDR2 YENEEA. The V and J ends lost 3 bases and 0 bases, in that order; junction bases with no gene match: 6. There are 17 residues in the CDR3. The CDR3 bases are TGTGCCAGCAGCTTCCCGTTAGCGGGAGGGAACCAAGAGACCCAGTACTTC. Its translation: CASSFPLAGGNQETQYF.